This T cell receptor beta chain was profiled in a study of glioma-infiltrating T cells (dated by TCRdb to about 2016). Study-level background: Sequencing of TCR alpha- and beta-chain repertoires was performed on glioma tissue, on non-neoplastic brain tissue, and on matched peripheral blood mononuclear cells. The paired cohort was made up of three low-grade glioma patients, eight or nine primary glioblastoma patients and three non-glioma patients who contributed non-neoplastic brain tissue. Each tissue-infiltrating repertoire was compared with the same patient's peripheral blood repertoire to measure divergence between tissue and blood T-cell populations.

A remark on this clonotype: Its recognized antigen is unknown. The input lacks base qualities; no much larger clone sits a single base away.

Points the paper makes about the study in general: Only a very small number of CDR3 sequences turned up in both tissue and blood, a result put down to high CDR3 diversity combined with limited sampling. VJ-independent divergence between tissue and blood was below expectation in non-neoplastic patients but above expectation in all gliomas, especially low-grade gliomas. Small numbers underpinned the group comparisons: several glioblastoma patients, three low-grade glioma patients and three non-neoplastic patients.

Its CDR3 holds 11 amino acids, cysteine through phenylalanine. The DNA shown is the 33-base CDR3, in frame from base 1. CDR1 MDHEN and CDR2 SYDVKM are derived from the germline V gene. The junction shows trimming of 8 bases on V and 4 bases on J, plus 8 bases between the germline ends. TCR alpha and beta CDR3 regions were amplified with the iRepertoire nested amplicon-rescue multiplex PCR (arm-PCR) platform from RNA. For one-step reverse transcription and amplification, roughly 100-450 ng of tissue mRNA or PBMC total RNA was used as input. Following bead purification, Illumina adapters were added through a secondary multiplex PCR, and the libraries were then gel-purified between 200 and 400 bp. Libraries carried internal 6-nucleotide barcodes used for demultiplexing. Sequencing of the libraries was done on an Illumina MiSeq using 2x220 or 2x250 nucleotide paired-end reads. Under the source paper's analysis protocol: Paired reads were merged using FLASH 1.2.11 and were aligned to the GRCh37 human genome using BWA-MEM, after which TRA and TRB reads were extracted. For V and J assignment, an IMGT-derived reference of cassette sequences and CDR3 motifs that included pseudogenes was used. Three-frame translation of reads was performed, and productive CDR3s were defined as those with a C...FGXG motif and no stop codons. A clonotype was defined as a unique combination of a V-J cassette pair and a CDR3 amino acid sequence. Hamming distance filtering was applied to reads, with thresholds set by the sequence error rate of each sample in mapped regions. TCRdb trimmed the raw reads at Q25, called clones with MiXCR and kept productive beta chains. Rows merge per CDR3 protein into single entries with the most common DNA and genes. The V and J calls were determined by TCRdb, not by the authors. The sample yields some 150,000 distinct CDR3 sequences; more than 35% were counted once. The ten largest clones represent about a fifth of the sample.

The chain employs TRBV28 and TRBJ1-1; the D gene cannot be named for sure. Sequenced sample: glioma tissue, nonneoplastic brain tissue, or PBMCs (not recorded which). The TCR sequence derives from a human donor with low-grade glioma or glioblastoma, undergoing nonglioma brain surgery, or in good health (not recorded which). The nucleotide sequence reads TGTGCCAGCCCCTCCGGCACTGAAGCTTTCTTT. It encodes CASPSGTEAFF.